The 22 T cell receptor beta chains below come from one sample, sequenced in a study of tumor-infiltrating lymphocytes in primary liver carcinoma. Unsorted whole blood served as the source of blood RNA, and germline DNA was extracted as well. A primer matching the constant region was used to make TCR beta cDNA from approximately 0.55 ug of total RNA. Generation of the TCR beta libraries relied on three nested multiplex PCR rounds using slightly modified ARM-PCR. TRBV1-TRBV30 forward primers paired with a C-beta reverse primer were used in the first two PCR rounds, which ran approximately 11 cycles each. TCRdb called the multiplex PCR reads again in MiXCR, with one record for every CDR3 protein. The repertoire consists of some 190,000 distinct CDR3 sequences, with about 60% occurring once and the leading ten covering under 75%. The specimen sequenced was peripheral blood. Receptors were obtained from a man in his forties with primary liver carcinoma and hepatitis B virus infection.

Worth noting for this clonotype: With a much larger clone just one base away, this may be a read error. A read error is likely, as this CDR3 ends without the conserved phenylalanine or tryptophan. This chain connects TRBV29-1 to TRBJ2-4; 11 nucleotides match TRBD1. Germline CDR1 is SQVTM and CDR2 is ANQGSEA. The V gene end was trimmed by 1 base and the J gene end by 9 bases; junction bases not matched to a gene: 5. This CDR3 is 14 amino acids long. The CDR3 region is CSVEARDRGSIQYL. The CDR3, as DNA: TGCAGCGTTGAAGCCCGGGACAGGGGGTCCATTCAGTACCTC.

This clonotype has just a few counts. The chain has TRBV12-3 or TRBV12-4 and TRBJ1-2; D unclear. The CDR3 runs 13 residues. Trimming stripped 6 bases from V and 4 bases from J, with 12 bases between. CDR3 amino acids: CASSPGWSYGYTF. CDR3 DNA sequence: TGTGCCAGCAGCCCCGGCTGGAGCTATGGCTACACCTTC.

About this clonotype itself: The germline gene is not matched at one end of the junction; a read error may be the cause. The chain is built from TRBV28 and TRBJ1-2; TRBD1 is a possible D gene (6 bases). The CDR3 runs 13 residues. Germline values: CDR1 MDHEN, CDR2 SYDVKM. The CDR3 coding sequence is TGTGACAGCAGTTCAGGGGACCACTATGGCTACACCTTC. It codes for CDSSSGDHYGYTF.

The chain has TRBV29-1 and TRBJ2-5, with 8 bases fitting TRBD2. V shed 8 bases and J 2 bases; nucleotides not matched to a gene: 7. Germline loops: CDR1 SQVTM, CDR2 ANQGSEA. The CDR3 runs 13 residues. Here the CDR3 reads CSSKTSVQETQYF. The CDR3 DNA reads TGCAGCTCGAAGACTAGCGTTCAAGAGACCCAGTACTTC.

This clonotype was seen repeatedly, ten times or more. The chain recombines TRBV29-1 with TRBJ2-1; tentatively, D is TRBD1 (5 bases). The CDR3 sequence is 14 residues long. Germline V gives CDR1 SQVTM, CDR2 ANQGSEA. The germline V and J ends were trimmed by 7 bases and 2 bases, with 15 bases remaining between them. CDR3 protein: CSGDGAATYNEQFF. The CDR3 coding sequence is TGCAGCGGCGATGGGGCGGCGACCTACAATGAGCAGTTCTTC.

The genes are TRBV21-1 and TRBJ2-7; TRBD1, the table's D call, lacks a check against the DNA. TRBV21-1 is designated a pseudogene. The CDR3 totals 16 residues. CDR3 loop: CASSKPRQGRDYEQYF. The CDR3 DNA reads as TGTGCCAGCAGCAAACCTCGACAGGGGAGGGACTACGAGCAGTACTTC.

In regard to this clonotype: At one boundary the junction diverges from the germline segment, which might be a read error. This rearrangement joins TRBV11-2 to TRBJ2-1; possibly TRBD1 or TRBD2 for D (5 bases each). The CDR3 length is 19 residues. From germline, CDR1 is SGHAT and CDR2 FQNNGV. CDR3 DNA: TGTACCAGCAGCTTAGGGACGGGGTCTACCTCAAGGTCCTACAATGGGCAGTTCTTC. Protein: CTSSLGTGSTSRSYNGQFF.

A remark on this clonotype: One end of the junction varies from germline; a read error may be responsible. The chain uses TRBV29-1 and TRBJ2-7, with a possible D match to TRBD2 (6 bases). The CDR3 sequence is 16 residues long. CDR1 is SQVTM, CDR2 ANQGSEA, per germline. CDR3: CSALVLAGSSSYGQYF. The CDR3, as DNA: TGCAGCGCTCTGGTACTAGCAGGCTCTAGCTCCTACGGGCAGTACTTC.

This chain connects TRBV13 to TRBJ2-3; D ambiguous. Germline CDR1 PRHDT, CDR2 FYEKMQ (reference sequence). The CDR3 is 17 residues long. With 4 bases removed from V and 2 bases from J, the gap between germline ends came to 19 bases. The CDR3 region is CASSSPNADKPTDTQYF. The CDR3 nucleotides are TGTGCCAGCAGCTCGCCAAATGCGGATAAGCCCACAGATACGCAGTATTTT.

This clonotype was detected a few times. V and J are TRBV12-5 and TRBJ1-2; unclear D gene. The V gene lost 5 bases and the J gene lost 6 bases, with 7 bases spanning the gap. The CDR3 has 11 residues. Germline CDR1 reads LGHNT; CDR2 reads FRNRAP. The chain's CDR3 is CASGPPNGYTF. The CDR3 DNA sequence: TGTGCTAGTGGTCCACCGAATGGCTACACCTTC.

About this clonotype: Compared with germline, one end of the junction differs, possibly owing to a read error. The genes are TRBV5-4 and TRBJ1-2; D remains unclear. Germline V gene sequence: CDR1 SGHNT, CDR2 YYREEE (reference sequence). The CDR3 sequence is 14 residues long. The CDR3 sequence: CACSLEEGENGYTF. CDR3 DNA: TGTGCCTGCAGCTTGGAAGAGGGAGAGAACGGCTACACCTTC.

This clonotype was counted ten times or more. This chain connects TRBV10-3 to TRBJ2-4; 9 positions agree with TRBD1. Germline V gene data show CDR1 as ENHRY and CDR2 as SYGVKD. Trimming cost V 3 bases and J 1 base; bases outside gene matches: 4. The CDR3 has 16 residues. The CDR3 coding sequence is TGTGCCATCAGTGAAGGACAGGGGTCGGCCAAAAACATTCAGTACTTC. Encoded protein: CAISEGQGSAKNIQYF.

The gene calls are TRBV10-3 and TRBJ2-1, with a possible D match to TRBD2 (6 bases). Germline V gene data show CDR1 as ENHRY and CDR2 as SYGVKD. Trimming took 4 bases from V and 4 from J, leaving 17 bases between them. The length of the CDR3 is 16 residues. The CDR3 protein is CAISGGDWDSYNEQFF. In DNA, the CDR3 is TGTGCCATCAGTGGGGGGGACTGGGACTCATACAATGAGCAGTTCTTC.

The chain is built from TRBV12-3 or TRBV12-4 and TRBJ2-1, with D possibly being TRBD1 or TRBD2 (6 bases each). Trimming took 7 bases from V and 9 from J, leaving 16 bases between them. The CDR3 covers 13 residues. The CDR3 is CASNQLGGLEQFF. The CDR3 region has the DNA TGTGCCAGCAATCAACTAGGGGGGCTTGAGCAGTTCTTC.

This clonotype occurred a few times. V gene TRBV6-5 combines with J gene TRBJ2-6; D is uncertain. The CDR3 spans 16 residues. V was shortened by 2 bases and J by 0 bases, with 8 bases between the two germline ends. CDR1 is MNHEY, CDR2 SVGAGI, per germline. The CDR3 region is CASSYRRHSGANVLTF. The CDR3, as DNA: TGTGCCAGCAGTTACCGACGACACTCTGGGGCCAACGTCCTGACTTTC.

This clonotype was observed many times. The chain couples TRBV11-2 to TRBJ2-7; 8 positions agree with TRBD1. V lost 3 bases and J lost 6; bases outside the gene matches: 4. Germline assignment: CDR1 SGHAT and CDR2 FQNNGV. This CDR3 region has 13 residues. DNA for the CDR3: TGTGCCAGCAGCTTTCTTGACAGGGGCGAGCAGTACTTC. It translates to CASSFLDRGEQYF.

The J gene is TRBJ2-7, the V gene TRBV11-2; no firm D call. The CDR3 runs to 12 residues. CDR1 and CDR2 from the germline V gene are SGHAT and FQNNGV. V lost 11 bases and J lost 3, with 14 bases in between. CDR3 sequence: CAGWKTVYEQYF. Written as DNA, the CDR3 is TGTGCCGGATGGAAGACGGTCTACGAGCAGTACTTC.

The table lists this clonotype with many counts. The CDR3 DNA sequence: TGTGCCAGCAGCACGTCATTGGGAGGCACTGAAGCTTTCTTT. Translation gives CASSTSLGGTEAFF. The chain couples TRBV11-2 to TRBJ1-1, with unresolved D. CDR1 is SGHAT and CDR2 is FQNNGV in the germline V gene. With 5 bases removed from V and 4 bases from J, the gap between germline ends came to 14 bases. The CDR3 contains 14 residues.

This clonotype was recorded at least ten times. This sequence joins TRBV11-2 and TRBJ1-5, with D hard to call. The germline CDR1 and CDR2 sequences are SGHAT and FQNNGV. Trimming pared 5 bases from V and 8 bases from J, leaving 16 bases between. The CDR3 sequence is 14 residues long. CDR3 residues: CASSTGRFPEPQHF. In DNA, the CDR3 is TGTGCCAGCAGCACCGGACGGTTTCCCGAGCCCCAGCATTTT.

The chain combines TRBV12-5 with TRBJ2-1; 11 bases map to TRBD1. Per germline, CDR1 LGHNT and CDR2 FRNRAP. Unmatched junction bases numbered 4, after V lost 5 bases and J lost 7 bases. This CDR3 has 14 amino acids. CDR3 region: CASGGGTGGNEQFF. For the CDR3, the DNA is TGTGCTAGTGGTGGCGGGACAGGGGGGAATGAGCAGTTCTTC.

Comments on this clonotype: A much larger clonotype is one base distant, so this may be a read error. The CDR3 carries no conserved terminal phenylalanine or tryptophan, so it likely arises from a read error. No DNA is shown, since the ends of the CDR3 on it are uncertain; the CDR3 is the one TCRdb lists. The chain combines TRBV29-1 with TRBJ2-5; the table's D gene call, TRBD2, was not cross checked with the DNA. Per the germline V gene, CDR1 is SQVTM and CDR2 is ANQGSEA. The CDR3 sequence runs 9 residues, both termini included. CDR3 sequence: CSLEDWGLV.

The chain has TRBV4-2 and TRBJ2-5; no clear D. In germline, CDR1 is LGHNA, CDR2 YNFKEQ. V lost 0 bases, J lost 5 bases, and 10 bases lay in between. This CDR3 has 14 residues. The CDR3 protein is CASSQDTSGETQYF. CDR3 bases: TGTGCCAGCAGCCAAGATACGTCTGGGGAGACCCAGTACTTC.